Presented here are 2 T cell receptor beta chains from one specimen sequenced in a study of blood T cell repertoires in COVID-19. Method: immunoSEQ multiplex PCR; TCRdb's copy keeps in-frame clones and lacks some. The sample holds about 250,000 clones, 83% seen once. The sequenced sample was PBMCs or T cells enriched from blood (not recorded which). Source of these receptors: a woman in her thirties or forties who had been exposed to COVID-19.

This sequence joins TRBV5-1 and TRBJ1-2, with 8 bases identical to TRBD1. With V trimmed by 5 bases and J by 4 bases, 7 bases remained unmatched. Germline V lookup: CDR1 SGHRS, CDR2 YFSETQ. This CDR3 has 14 residues. As DNA, the CDR3 is TGCGCCAGCAGTTCTGAGACAGGGGCCTATGGCTACACCTTC. It encodes CASSSETGAYGYTF. Together with reference TRBV5-1 and TRBJ1-2, the CDR3 gives the full variable domain: KAGVTQTPRYLIKTRGQQVTLSCSPISGHRSVSWYQQTPGQGLQFLFEYFSETQRNKGNFPGRFSGRQFSNSRSEMNVSTLELGDSALYLCASSSETGAYGYTFGSGTRLTVV.

The chain carries TRBV4-1 and TRBJ2-7, with 7 bases matching TRBD1. V shed 0 bases, J shed 0 bases, and the junction held 5 bases outside the gene matches. The CDR3 loop spans 16 amino acids. Looked up from germline, CDR1 is MGHRA and CDR2 is YSYEKL. This chain's CDR3 is CASSQDGQVGSYEQYF. The CDR3 nucleotides are TGCGCCAGCAGCCAAGACGGACAGGTCGGCTCCTACGAGCAGTACTTC.